This T cell receptor beta chain emerged from a study of blood T cell repertoires in COVID-19. Study overall: Acute and convalescent COVID-19 specimens originated in the United States, Italy and Spain. Nucleic acid was either cDNA or gDNA, and it came from T cells, B-cell-depleted T cells, or PBMCs.

The study drew participants aged about 18 to 89 years from around 24 US areas. Libraries were prepared by immunoSEQ multiplex PCR; TCRdb keeps only in-frame clonotypes and omits some of them. The table records 200,000 to 250,000 clones, more than 70% of them present only once. Per germline, CDR1 SNHLY and CDR2 FYNNEI. J lost 2 bases, V lost 5 bases, and 3 bases had no gene match. This CDR3 is 15 amino acids long. Sequencing was performed on PBMCs or T cells enriched from blood (not recorded which). The sequence derives from a young man with acute COVID-19. V is TRBV2 and J is TRBJ1-3, with 10 bases matching TRBD1. The CDR3 DNA reads as TGTGCCAGCAGTATCGGACAGGGGGCTGGAAACACCATATATTTT. It is translated as CASSIGQGAGNTIYF.